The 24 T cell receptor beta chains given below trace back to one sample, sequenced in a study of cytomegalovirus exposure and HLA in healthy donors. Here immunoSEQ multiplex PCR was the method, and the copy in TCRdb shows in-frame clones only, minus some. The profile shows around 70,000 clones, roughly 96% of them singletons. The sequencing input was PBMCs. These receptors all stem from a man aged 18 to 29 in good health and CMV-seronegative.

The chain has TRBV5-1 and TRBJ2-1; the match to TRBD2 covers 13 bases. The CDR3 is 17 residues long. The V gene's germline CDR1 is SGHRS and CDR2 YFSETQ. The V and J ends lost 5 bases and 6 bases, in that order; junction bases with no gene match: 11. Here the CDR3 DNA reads TGCGCCAGCAGACCATACCTTACTAGCGGGGGGGCCAATGAGCAGTTCTTC. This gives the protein CASRPYLTSGGANEQFF.

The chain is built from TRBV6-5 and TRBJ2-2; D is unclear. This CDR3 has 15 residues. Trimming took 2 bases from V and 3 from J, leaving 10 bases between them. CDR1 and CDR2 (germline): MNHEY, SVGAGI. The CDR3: CASSYKNADTGELFF. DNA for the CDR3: TGTGCCAGCAGTTACAAGAATGCGGACACCGGGGAGCTGTTTTTT.

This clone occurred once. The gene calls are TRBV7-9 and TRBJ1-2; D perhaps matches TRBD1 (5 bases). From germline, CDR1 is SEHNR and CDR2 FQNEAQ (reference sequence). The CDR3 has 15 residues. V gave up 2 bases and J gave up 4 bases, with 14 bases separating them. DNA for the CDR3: TGTGCCAGCAGCTTAACGGCAGGGAAACTCTATGGCTACACCTTC. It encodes CASSLTAGKLYGYTF.

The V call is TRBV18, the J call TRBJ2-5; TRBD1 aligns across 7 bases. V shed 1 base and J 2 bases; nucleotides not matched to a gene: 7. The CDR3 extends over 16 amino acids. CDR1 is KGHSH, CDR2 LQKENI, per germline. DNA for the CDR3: TGTGCCAGCTCACCACTTCTACAGGGGATACAAGAGACCCAGTACTTC. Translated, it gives CASSPLLQGIQETQYF. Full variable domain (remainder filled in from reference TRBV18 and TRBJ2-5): NAGVMQNPRHLVRRRGQEARLRCSPMKGHSHVYWYRQLPEEGLKFMVYLQKENIIDESGMPKERFSAEFPKEGPSILRIQQVVRGDSAAYFCASSPLLQGIQETQYFGPGTRLLVL.

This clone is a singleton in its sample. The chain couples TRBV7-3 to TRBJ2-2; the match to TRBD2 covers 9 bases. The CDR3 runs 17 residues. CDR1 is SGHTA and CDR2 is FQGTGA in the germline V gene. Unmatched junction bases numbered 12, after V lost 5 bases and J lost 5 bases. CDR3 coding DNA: TGTGCCAGCAGCCAAAGAGAGTCGGGACTAGCAACCGGGGAGCTGTTTTTT. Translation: CASSQRESGLATGELFF.

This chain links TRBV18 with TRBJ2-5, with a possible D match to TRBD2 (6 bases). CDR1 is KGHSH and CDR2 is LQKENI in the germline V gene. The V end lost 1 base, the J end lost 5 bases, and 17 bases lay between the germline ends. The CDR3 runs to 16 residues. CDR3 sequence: CASSPLPVVGGETQYF. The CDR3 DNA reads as TGTGCCAGCTCACCACTTCCCGTGGTAGGAGGGGAGACCCAGTACTTC.

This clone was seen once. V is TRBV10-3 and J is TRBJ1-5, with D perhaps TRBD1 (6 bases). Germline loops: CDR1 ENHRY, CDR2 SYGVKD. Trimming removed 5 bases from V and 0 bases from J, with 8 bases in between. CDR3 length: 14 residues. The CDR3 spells CAISLQGSNQPQHF. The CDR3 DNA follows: TGTGCCATCAGTCTACAGGGTAGCAATCAGCCCCAGCATTTT.

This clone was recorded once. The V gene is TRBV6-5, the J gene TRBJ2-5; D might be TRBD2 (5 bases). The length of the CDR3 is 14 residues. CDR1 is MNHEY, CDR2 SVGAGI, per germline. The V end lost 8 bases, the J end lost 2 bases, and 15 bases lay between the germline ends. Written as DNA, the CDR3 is TGTGCCAGCCGGGGAAGCTCAACGCAAGAGACCCAGTACTTC. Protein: CASRGSSTQETQYF.

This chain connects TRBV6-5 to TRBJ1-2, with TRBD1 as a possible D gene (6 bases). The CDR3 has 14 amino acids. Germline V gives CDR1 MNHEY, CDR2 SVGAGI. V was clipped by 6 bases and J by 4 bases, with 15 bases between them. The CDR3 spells CASRDTGSSYGYTF. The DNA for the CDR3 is TGTGCCAGCAGAGATACAGGGTCCTCCTATGGCTACACCTTC.

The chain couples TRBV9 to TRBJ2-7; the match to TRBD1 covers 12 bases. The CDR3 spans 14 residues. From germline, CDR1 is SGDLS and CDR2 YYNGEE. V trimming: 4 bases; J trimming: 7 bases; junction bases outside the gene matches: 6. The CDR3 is CASSPGQGAREQYF. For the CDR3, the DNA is TGTGCCAGCAGCCCGGGACAGGGGGCGAGAGAGCAGTACTTC.

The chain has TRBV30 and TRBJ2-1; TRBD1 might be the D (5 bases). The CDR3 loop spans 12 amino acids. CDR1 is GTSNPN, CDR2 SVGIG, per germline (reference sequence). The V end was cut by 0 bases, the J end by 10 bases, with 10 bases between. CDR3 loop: CAWSVGQGEQFF. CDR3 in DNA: TGTGCCTGGAGTGTAGGGCAGGGAGAGCAGTTCTTC.

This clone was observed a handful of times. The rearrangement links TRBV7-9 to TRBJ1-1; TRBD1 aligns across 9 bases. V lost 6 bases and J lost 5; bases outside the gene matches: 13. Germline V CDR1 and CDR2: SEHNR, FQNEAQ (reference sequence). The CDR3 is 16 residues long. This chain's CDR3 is CASSRRATGGATEAFF. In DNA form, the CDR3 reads TGTGCCAGCAGTCGTCGAGCTACAGGGGGCGCGACTGAAGCTTTCTTT.

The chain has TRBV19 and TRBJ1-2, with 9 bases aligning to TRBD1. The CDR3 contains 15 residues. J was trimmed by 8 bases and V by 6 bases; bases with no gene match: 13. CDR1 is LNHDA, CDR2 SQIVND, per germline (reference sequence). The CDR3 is CASRSRDRERRGYTF. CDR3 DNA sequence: TGTGCCAGTAGGTCACGGGACAGGGAAAGAAGAGGCTACACCTTC.

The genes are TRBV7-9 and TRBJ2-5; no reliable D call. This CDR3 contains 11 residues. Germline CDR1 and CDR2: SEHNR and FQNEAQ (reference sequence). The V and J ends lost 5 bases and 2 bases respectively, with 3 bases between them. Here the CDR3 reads CASSAQETQYF. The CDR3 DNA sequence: TGTGCCAGCAGCGCGCAAGAGACCCAGTACTTC.

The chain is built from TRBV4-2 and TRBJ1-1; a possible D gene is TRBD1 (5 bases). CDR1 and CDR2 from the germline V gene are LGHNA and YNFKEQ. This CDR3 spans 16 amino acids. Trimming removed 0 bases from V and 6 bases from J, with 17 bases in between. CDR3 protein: CASSQDHEGEAAEAFF. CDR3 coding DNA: TGTGCCAGCAGCCAAGATCATGAAGGGGAGGCCGCTGAAGCTTTCTTT.

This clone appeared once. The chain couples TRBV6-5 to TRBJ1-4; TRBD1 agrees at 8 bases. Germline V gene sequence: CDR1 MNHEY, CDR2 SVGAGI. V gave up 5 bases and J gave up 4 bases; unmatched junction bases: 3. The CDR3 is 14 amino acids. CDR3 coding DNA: TGTGCCAGCAGTGCGGACAGGGTTAATGAAAAACTGTTTTTT. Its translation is CASSADRVNEKLFF.

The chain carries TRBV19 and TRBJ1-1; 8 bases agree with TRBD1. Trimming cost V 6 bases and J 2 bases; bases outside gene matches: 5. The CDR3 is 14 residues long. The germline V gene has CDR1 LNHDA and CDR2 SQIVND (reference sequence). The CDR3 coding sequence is TGTGCCAGTAGCCTGGGACAGGTAAACACTGAAGCTTTCTTT. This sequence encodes CASSLGQVNTEAFF.

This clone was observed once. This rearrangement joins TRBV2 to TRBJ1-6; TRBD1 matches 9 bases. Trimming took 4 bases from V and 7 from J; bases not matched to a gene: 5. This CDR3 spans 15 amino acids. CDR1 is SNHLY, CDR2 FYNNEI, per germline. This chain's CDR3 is CASSVGTGMNSPLHF. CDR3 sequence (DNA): TGTGCCAGCAGTGTCGGGACAGGGATGAATTCACCCCTCCACTTT.

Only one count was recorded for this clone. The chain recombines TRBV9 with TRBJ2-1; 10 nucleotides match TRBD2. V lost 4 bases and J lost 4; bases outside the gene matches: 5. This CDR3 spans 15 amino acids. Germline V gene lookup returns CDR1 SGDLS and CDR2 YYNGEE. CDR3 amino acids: CASSSLSGGYNEQFF. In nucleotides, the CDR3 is TGTGCCAGCAGCTCCCTTAGCGGGGGGTACAATGAGCAGTTCTTC.

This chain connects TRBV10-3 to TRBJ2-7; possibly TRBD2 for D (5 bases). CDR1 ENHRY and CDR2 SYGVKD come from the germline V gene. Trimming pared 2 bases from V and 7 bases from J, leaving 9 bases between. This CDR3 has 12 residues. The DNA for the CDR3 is TGTGCCATCAGTGAGGGGAGCGTAGAGCAGTACTTC. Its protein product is CAISEGSVEQYF.

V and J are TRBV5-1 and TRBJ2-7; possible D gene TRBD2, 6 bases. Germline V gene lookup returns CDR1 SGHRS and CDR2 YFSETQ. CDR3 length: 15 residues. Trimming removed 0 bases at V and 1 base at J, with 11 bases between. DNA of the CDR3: TGCGCCAGCAGCTTGGAGGGGAGGCTTTCCTACGAGCAGTACTTC. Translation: CASSLEGRLSYEQYF.

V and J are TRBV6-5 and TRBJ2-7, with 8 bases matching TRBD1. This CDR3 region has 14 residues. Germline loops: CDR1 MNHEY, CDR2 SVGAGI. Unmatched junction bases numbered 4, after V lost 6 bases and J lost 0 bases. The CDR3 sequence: CASRGDRSSYEQYF. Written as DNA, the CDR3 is TGTGCCAGCAGGGGGGACAGGAGCTCCTACGAGCAGTACTTC.

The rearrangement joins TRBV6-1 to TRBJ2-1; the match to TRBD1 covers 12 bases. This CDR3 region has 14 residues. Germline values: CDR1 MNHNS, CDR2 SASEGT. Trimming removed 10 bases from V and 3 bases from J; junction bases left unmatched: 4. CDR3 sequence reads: CATGTGGFYNEQFF. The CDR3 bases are TGTGCCACCGGGACAGGGGGCTTCTACAATGAGCAGTTCTTC.

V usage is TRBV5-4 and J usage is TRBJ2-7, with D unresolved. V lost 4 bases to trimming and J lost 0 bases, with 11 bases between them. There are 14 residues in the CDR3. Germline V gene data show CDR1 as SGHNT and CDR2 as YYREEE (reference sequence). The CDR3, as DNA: TGTGCCAGCAGCCCCGAGACACTCTCCTACGAGCAGTACTTC. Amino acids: CASSPETLSYEQYF.